A single sample is the source of the 17 T cell receptor beta chains below, sequenced in a study of T cell repertoires in ileal Crohn's disease. Assay: immunoSEQ multiplex PCR; the TCRdb copy retains only in-frame clones and omits some. This table has 55,000 to 65,000 clones, 70% to 90% appearing once. Regarding time point: neoterminal ileum biopsy at postoperative endoscopy, about 6 months after surgery. Sequencing was done on a sample of ileal tissue. The receptors here all came from an adult with Crohn's disease.

This chain uses TRBV4-1 with TRBJ1-1; no definite D call. The germline V gene has CDR1 MGHRA and CDR2 YSYEKL. The CDR3 spans 14 residues. V lost 1 base to trimming and J lost 1 base, with 7 bases between them. CDR3 in DNA: TGCGCCAGCAGCCAAGGCAGATCGAACACTGAAGCTTTCTTT. The encoded protein is CASSQGRSNTEAFF.

J is TRBJ1-4 and V is TRBV19; D unclear. V lost 4 bases and J lost 0, with 12 bases in between. Germline CDR1 is LNHDA and CDR2 is SQIVND (reference sequence). CDR3 length: 16 residues. The CDR3 here is CASSKRLGATNEKLFF. In DNA, the CDR3 is TGTGCCAGTAGTAAAAGACTCGGGGCAACTAATGAAAAACTGTTTTTT.

This clone has only one observation. The chain couples TRBV6-1 to TRBJ1-2; 7 positions agree with TRBD1. Germline V gene sequence: CDR1 MNHNS, CDR2 SASEGT. CDR3 size: 13 residues. V gave up 5 bases and J gave up 8 bases; unmatched junction bases: 8. The CDR3, as DNA: TGTGCCAGCAGTACTAGACAGGGACAAGGCTACACCTTC. This encodes CASSTRQGQGYTF.

V usage is TRBV29-1 and J usage is TRBJ1-6; tentatively, D is TRBD1 (5 bases). The germline V gene has CDR1 SQVTM and CDR2 ANQGSEA. V lost 3 bases and J lost 10, with 13 bases in between. The CDR3 has 13 residues. The CDR3 DNA reads as TGCAGCGTTGATGGGGGGTCAGGATCACCCCTCCACTTT. Protein sequence: CSVDGGSGSPLHF.

The rearrangement joins TRBV10-2 to TRBJ2-1; 7 bases match TRBD2. This CDR3 comprises 13 residues. Germline trimming cut 4 bases from V and 8 bases from J; bases unmatched to any gene: 5. Per germline, CDR1 WSHSY and CDR2 SAAADI. This CDR3 is CASSVSAGDEQFF. The DNA for the CDR3 is TGCGCCAGCAGTGTATCGGCGGGAGATGAGCAGTTCTTC.

The chain is built from TRBV10-1 and TRBJ2-5; D gene uncertain. Trimming took off 4 bases at V and 3 bases at J, with 9 bases between the two ends. The CDR3 spans 13 residues. Germline CDR1 and CDR2: WNHNN and SYGVQD (reference sequence). CDR3 sequence reads: CASSVGVKETQYF. The CDR3 nucleotides are TGCGCCAGCAGTGTAGGAGTAAAAGAGACCCAGTACTTC.

The J gene is TRBJ2-2, the V gene TRBV7-2, with a tentative D call TRBD2 (6 bases). CDR3 length equals 16 residues. Germline V gene data show CDR1 as SGHTA and CDR2 as FQGNSA. Between the trimmed V and J ends, which lost 1 base and 4 bases, there was a span of 13 bases. The DNA for the CDR3 is TGTGCCAGCAGCTTAGGGACCGGGAGTCGCACCGGGGAGCTGTTTTTT. Residues: CASSLGTGSRTGELFF.

The chain combines TRBV29-1 with TRBJ1-2; 9 bases are a match to TRBD1. Germline V lookup: CDR1 SQVTM, CDR2 ANQGSEA. The CDR3 loop spans 13 amino acids. Losses at the gene ends were 5 bases for V and 6 bases for J; bases not matched to a gene: 7. This CDR3 is CSVKTGGADGYTF. Here the CDR3 DNA reads TGCAGCGTTAAGACAGGGGGTGCTGATGGCTACACCTTC.

This clone was observed a single time. The gene calls are TRBV7-3 and TRBJ1-1; tentative D call: TRBD1 (5 bases). V was clipped by 4 bases and J by 0 bases, with 18 bases between them. The CDR3 is made up of 17 amino acids. The germline V gene has CDR1 SGHTA and CDR2 FQGTGA. The CDR3 DNA follows: TGTGCCAGCAGCTCTACAGGTACCCCCTACTTGAACACTGAAGCTTTCTTT. Amino acids: CASSSTGTPYLNTEAFF.

The genes are TRBV5-1 and TRBJ1-1; D perhaps matches TRBD1 (5 bases). Trimming cost V 0 bases and J 7 bases, with 16 bases left between them. The CDR3 covers 15 residues. CDR1 SGHRS and CDR2 YFSETQ come from the germline V gene. CDR3 loop: CASSLEGVNGDEAFF. CDR3 nucleotides: TGCGCCAGCAGCTTGGAAGGGGTTAATGGGGATGAAGCTTTCTTT.

The chain recombines TRBV18 with TRBJ2-7; 7 positions agree with TRBD2. Germline-derived CDR1 and CDR2 are KGHSH and LQKENI. The CDR3 extends over 15 amino acids. After removal of 0 bases from V and 6 bases from J, the junction contained 8 bases not matched to a gene. The CDR3, as DNA: TGTGCCAGCTCACCACCGGCGGGAGAACGAGGCGAGCAGTACTTC. Amino acids: CASSPPAGERGEQYF.

The chain couples TRBV4-2 to TRBJ1-5, with D unresolved. Trimming shortened V by 0 bases and J by 4 bases, and 10 bases separated the two germline ends. The length of the CDR3 is 15 residues. Germline V CDR1 and CDR2: LGHNA, YNFKEQ. CDR3 sequence reads: CASSQDPAANQPQHF. Here the CDR3 DNA reads TGTGCCAGCAGCCAAGACCCAGCAGCGAATCAGCCCCAGCATTTT.

This clone was found a few times. This chain links TRBV4-1 with TRBJ1-4, with TRBD1 identical over 7 bases. The V and J ends lost 3 bases and 1 base, in that order; junction bases with no gene match: 2. This CDR3 contains 15 residues. The germline CDR1 and CDR2 sequences are MGHRA and YSYEKL. As DNA, the CDR3 is TGCGCCAGCAGCCAGAGACAGGGAACTAATGAAAAACTGTTTTTT. Translation gives CASSQRQGTNEKLFF.

The table lists this clone with a count of one. This rearrangement joins TRBV6-1 to TRBJ1-4; 7 positions match TRBD1. The CDR3 sequence is 17 residues long. The germline V gene encodes CDR1 MNHNS and CDR2 SASEGT. The trim removed 1 base at V and 0 bases at J, leaving 5 bases unmatched. The CDR3, as DNA: TGTGCCAGCAGTGAAGTAGGGACAGCTACAACTAATGAAAAACTGTTTTTT. It is translated as CASSEVGTATTNEKLFF.

V is TRBV6-1 and J is TRBJ1-5, with D possibly TRBD1 on 6 matching bases. The CDR3 is 14 residues long. V lost 7 bases and J 2 bases, leaving 12 bases between the germline ends. CDR1 and CDR2 (germline): MNHNS, SASEGT. CDR3 region: CASTDRSGNQPQHF. The CDR3 DNA reads as TGTGCCAGCACTGACAGGTCTGGCAATCAGCCCCAGCATTTT.

The chain carries TRBV7-2 and TRBJ2-7; D may be TRBD2 (6 bases). The CDR3 extends over 15 amino acids. The V and J ends lost 5 bases and 0 bases respectively, with 14 bases between them. The V gene's germline CDR1 is SGHTA and CDR2 FQGNSA. The CDR3 nucleotides read TGTGCCAGCAGCCGTATTTTCGGGAGCTCCTACGAGCAGTACTTC. Encoded protein: CASSRIFGSSYEQYF.

The sample holds one count of this clone. This sequence joins TRBV6-6 and TRBJ2-7, with 8 positions matching TRBD1. Germline loops: CDR1 MNHNY, CDR2 SVGAGI (reference sequence). The CDR3 is 13 amino acids. J gave up 6 bases and V 2 bases, and 3 bases lay outside the gene matches. This CDR3 reads CASSYGQGFEQYF. DNA for the CDR3: TGTGCCAGCAGTTACGGACAGGGTTTCGAGCAGTACTTC.